This passage covers 23 T cell receptor beta chains from one sample sequenced in a study of shared clonotypes between healthy human individuals. Profiled with immunoSEQ multiplex PCR; TCRdb holds only in-frame clones, not every one. The data hold roughly 530,000 clones, with 90% to 96% observed a single time. Specimen: naive CD4+ T cells sorted from blood. Subset in this sample: CD45RA+ positively selected. These receptors were taken from a woman aged 25-40 years in good health.

The rearrangement joins TRBV19 to TRBJ2-1; a possible D gene is TRBD1 (5 bases). The CDR3 loop spans 14 amino acids. The V gene lost 9 bases and the J gene lost 2 bases, with 14 bases spanning the gap. CDR1 and CDR2 (germline): LNHDA, SQIVND (reference sequence). CDR3 residues: CASRQFRPYNEQFF. In DNA form, the CDR3 reads TGTGCCAGCCGACAGTTCCGACCCTACAATGAGCAGTTCTTC.

This clone has a single count. The CDR3 here is CASSPTGGRNQPQHF. CDR3 coding DNA: TGTGCCAGCAGCCCTACAGGGGGTAGGAATCAGCCCCAGCATTTT. J is TRBJ1-5 and V is TRBV9; TRBD1 aligns across 8 bases. The CDR3 runs to 15 residues. J gave up 4 bases and V 4 bases, and 7 bases lay outside the gene matches. The germline V gene has CDR1 SGDLS and CDR2 YYNGEE.

This chain uses TRBV6-5 with TRBJ2-2; D possibly corresponds to TRBD1 (6 bases). CDR1 is MNHEY and CDR2 is SVGAGI in the germline V gene. Trimming pared 6 bases from V and 0 bases from J, leaving 11 bases between. The CDR3 contains 15 residues. This CDR3 is CASRLQGSNTGELFF. In DNA form, the CDR3 reads TGTGCCAGCAGGCTACAGGGTTCGAACACCGGGGAGCTGTTTTTT.

The chain combines TRBV29-1 with TRBJ1-2; D is unclear. V was shortened by 2 bases and J by 4 bases, with 11 bases between the two germline ends. CDR3 length: 13 residues. Germline V gene data show CDR1 as SQVTM and CDR2 as ANQGSEA. The CDR3 bases are TGCAGCGTTGAATTCCAGACAATCTATGGCTACACCTTC. Its protein product is CSVEFQTIYGYTF.

This chain links TRBV28 with TRBJ2-7; no definite D call. Germline V gene sequence: CDR1 MDHEN, CDR2 SYDVKM. V was cut by 10 bases and J by 3 bases, with 10 bases left in between. This CDR3 spans 11 amino acids. The CDR3 bases are TGTGCCACCACAGACCGCTACGAGCAGTACTTC. It specifies CATTDRYEQYF.

DNA for the CDR3: TGTGCCAGCAGTTTATATCCAGGGGGCGTCTACGAGCAGTACTTC. The encoded protein is CASSLYPGGVYEQYF. This chain joins TRBV28 and TRBJ2-7; the match to TRBD1 covers 8 bases. Trimming took 1 base from V and 3 from J; bases not matched to a gene: 5. CDR1 is MDHEN, CDR2 SYDVKM, per germline. The CDR3 covers 15 residues.

This clone showed up just once. The chain recombines TRBV2 with TRBJ2-7, with 7 bases fitting TRBD1. Per germline, CDR1 SNHLY and CDR2 FYNNEI. This CDR3 region has 14 residues. V dropped 5 bases and J dropped 2; count of bases not matched to a gene: 6. The CDR3 bases are TGTGCCAGCAGTCCTTCGACAGGGACCTACGAGCAGTACTTC. This gives the protein CASSPSTGTYEQYF.

The V call is TRBV11-2, the J call TRBJ2-7; the match to TRBD1 covers 7 bases. Losses at the gene ends were 4 bases for V and 4 bases for J; bases not matched to a gene: 10. Germline V gene data show CDR1 as SGHAT and CDR2 as FQNNGV. This CDR3 spans 15 amino acids. Here the CDR3 DNA reads TGTGCCAGCAGCTCCCCCAGGACAGGAGGTTACGAGCAGTACTTC. The encoded protein is CASSSPRTGGYEQYF.

The chain has TRBV5-1 and TRBJ1-5, with 7 nucleotides matching TRBD1. Germline CDR1 is SGHRS and CDR2 is YFSETQ. Trimming took 1 base from V and 6 from J; bases not matched to a gene: 4. The CDR3 has 14 amino acids. The CDR3 bases are TGCGCCAGCAGCTTGCGAGGGGGCGGTCAGCCCCAGCATTTT. It translates to CASSLRGGGQPQHF.

The chain carries TRBV5-4 and TRBJ2-1, with D possibly matching TRBD2 (6 bases). This CDR3 spans 15 amino acids. In germline, CDR1 is SGHNT, CDR2 YYREEE (reference sequence). The V and J ends lost 0 bases and 5 bases respectively, with 12 bases between them. The CDR3 is CASSLASDINNEQFF. For the CDR3, the DNA is TGTGCCAGCAGCTTGGCTAGCGATATAAACAATGAGCAGTTCTTC.

This clone was counted a single time. The gene calls are TRBV10-3 and TRBJ2-7, with D perhaps being TRBD1 or TRBD2 (6 bases each). CDR3 length equals 14 residues. Deletions cut 5 bases from V and 3 bases from J, with 14 bases between. Germline V gene lookup returns CDR1 ENHRY and CDR2 SYGVKD. CDR3 nucleotide sequence: TGTGCCATCAGTACCTCACAGGGAGGCTACGAGCAGTACTTC. This encodes CAISTSQGGYEQYF.

The gene calls are TRBV28 and TRBJ2-5, with 7 bases aligning to TRBD2. The J call may be faulty, since TRBJ2-7 better matches the DNA end. Per the germline V gene, CDR1 is MDHEN and CDR2 is SYDVKM. The CDR3 extends over 15 amino acids. Here the CDR3 reads CASSPPGTIFYEQYF. CDR3 DNA: TGTGCCAGCAGTCCCCCCGGGACTATCTTCTACGAGCAGTACTTC.

A word on this clone: A read error may account for a junction end that differs from germline. J is TRBJ2-5 and V is TRBV7-2; the D gene is possibly TRBD2 (6 bases). Germline V gene sequence: CDR1 SGHTA, CDR2 FQGNSA. This CDR3 is 15 amino acids long. CDR3 amino acids: CASRLAGSGGETQYF. The CDR3 bases are TGTGCCAGCAGATTAGCCGGGTCCGGAGGGGAGACCCAGTACTTC.

The chain carries TRBV5-4 and TRBJ2-1; 9 positions match TRBD2. The germline V gene has CDR1 SGHNT and CDR2 YYREEE (reference sequence). The CDR3 contains 19 residues. After removal of 4 bases from V and 4 bases from J, the junction contained 18 bases not matched to a gene. The CDR3 coding sequence is TGTGCCAGCAGCCCCGAACCGATCGCGGGAGGGCCTCAGTACAATGAGCAGTTCTTC. Translation gives CASSPEPIAGGPQYNEQFF.

V and J are TRBV6-1 and TRBJ1-5, with a tentative D call TRBD1 (6 bases). The CDR3 is 11 amino acids. The germline V and J ends were trimmed by 8 bases and 6 bases, with 8 bases remaining between them. Germline CDR1 reads MNHNS; CDR2 reads SASEGT. CDR3 sequence (DNA): TGTGCCAGCGGGGGGGCTCAGCCCCAGCATTTT. This gives the protein CASGGAQPQHF.

V gene TRBV29-1 combines with J gene TRBJ1-1; D not certain. This CDR3 contains 11 residues. The V end lost 3 bases, the J end lost 7 bases, and 9 bases lay between the germline ends. Germline loops: CDR1 SQVTM, CDR2 ANQGSEA. The CDR3 region has the DNA TGCAGCGTTGAGGGCGGAATTGAAGCTTTCTTT. Residues: CSVEGGIEAFF.

V is TRBV28 and J is TRBJ1-4; possible D gene TRBD1, 5 bases. The CDR3 is 13 amino acids. Germline V gives CDR1 MDHEN, CDR2 SYDVKM. V was shortened by 2 bases and J by 9 bases, with 10 bases between the two germline ends. The CDR3: CASSLGGLQKLFF. CDR3 DNA: TGTGCCAGCAGTTTAGGGGGTTTGCAAAAACTGTTTTTT. Together with reference TRBV28 and TRBJ1-4, the CDR3 gives the full variable domain: DVKVTQSSRYLVKRTGEKVFLECVQDMDHENMFWYRQDPGLGLRLIYFSYDVKMKEKGDIPEGYSVSREKKERFSLILESASTNQTSMYLCASSLGGLQKLFFGSGTQLSVL.

This clone was seen only once. The chain recombines TRBV28 with TRBJ1-4; weak D call: TRBD1 (5 bases). The germline V gene has CDR1 MDHEN and CDR2 SYDVKM. V was clipped by 4 bases and J by 6 bases, with 12 bases between them. This CDR3 has 14 amino acids. Here the CDR3 DNA reads TGTGCCAGCAGTTCCGGGACGGAAGATGAAAAACTGTTTTTT. Its protein is CASSSGTEDEKLFF.

J is TRBJ2-7 and V is TRBV2; tentatively, D is TRBD1 (5 bases). V was shortened by 5 bases and J by 3 bases, with 11 bases between the two germline ends. This CDR3 contains 13 residues. Looked up from germline, CDR1 is SNHLY and CDR2 is FYNNEI. CDR3 loop: CASSTQGSYEQYF. Written as DNA, the CDR3 is TGTGCCAGCAGTACTCAGGGTAGCTACGAGCAGTACTTC.

This sequence joins TRBV4-1 and TRBJ2-1, with 10 bases aligning to TRBD1. This CDR3 spans 15 amino acids. CDR1 and CDR2 from the germline V gene are MGHRA and YSYEKL. V lost 3 bases and J lost 9; bases outside the gene matches: 8. CDR3 sequence: CASSQVDRGYREQFF. CDR3 bases: TGCGCCAGCAGCCAGGTGGACAGGGGGTATCGTGAGCAGTTCTTC.

This clone was recorded once. The chain joins TRBV29-1 to TRBJ2-2; 8 positions agree with TRBD1. CDR3 size: 14 residues. The germline V gene encodes CDR1 SQVTM and CDR2 ANQGSEA. Losses at the gene ends were 6 bases for V and 4 bases for J; bases not matched to a gene: 7. The CDR3, as DNA: TGCAGCGTACTCGGACAGGGAGTCACCGGGGAGCTGTTTTTT. Protein product: CSVLGQGVTGELFF.

The chain is built from TRBV19 and TRBJ2-6; 14 bases map to TRBD2. This CDR3 has 18 residues. The germline V gene encodes CDR1 LNHDA and CDR2 SQIVND (reference sequence). V shed 6 bases and J 4 bases; nucleotides not matched to a gene: 8. The CDR3 coding sequence is TGTGCCAGTAGCAGGGGACTAGCGGGAGCGTTGGGGGCCAACGTCCTGACTTTC. It is translated as CASSRGLAGALGANVLTF.

The V call is TRBV7-8, the J call TRBJ1-1; no definite D call. The CDR3 runs 12 residues. CDR1 and CDR2 from the germline V gene are SGHVS and FQNEAQ. V was clipped by 3 bases and J by 5 bases, with 7 bases between them. This chain's CDR3 is CASSFLGTEAFF. The DNA for the CDR3 is TGTGCCAGCAGCTTCTTGGGTACTGAAGCTTTCTTT.